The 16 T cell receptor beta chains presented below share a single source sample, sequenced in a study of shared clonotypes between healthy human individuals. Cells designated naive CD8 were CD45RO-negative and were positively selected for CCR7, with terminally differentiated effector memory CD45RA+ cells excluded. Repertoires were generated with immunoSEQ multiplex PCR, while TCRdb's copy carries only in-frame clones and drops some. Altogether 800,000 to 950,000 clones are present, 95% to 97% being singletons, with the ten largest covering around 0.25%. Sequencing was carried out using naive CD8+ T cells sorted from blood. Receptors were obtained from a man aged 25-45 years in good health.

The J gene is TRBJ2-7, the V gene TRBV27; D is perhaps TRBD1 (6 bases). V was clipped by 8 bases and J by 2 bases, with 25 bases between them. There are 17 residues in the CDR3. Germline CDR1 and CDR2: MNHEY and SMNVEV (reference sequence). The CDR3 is CASGALGPGTTTYEQYF. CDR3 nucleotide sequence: TGTGCCAGCGGCGCCCTCGGCCCCGGGACAACGACCTACGAGCAGTACTTC.

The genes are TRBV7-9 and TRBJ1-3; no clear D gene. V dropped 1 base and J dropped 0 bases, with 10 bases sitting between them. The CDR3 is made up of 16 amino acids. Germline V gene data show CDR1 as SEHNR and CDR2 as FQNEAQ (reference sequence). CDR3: CASSLVGKSSGNTIYF. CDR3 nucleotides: TGTGCCAGCAGCTTAGTTGGCAAGAGCTCTGGAAACACCATATATTTT.

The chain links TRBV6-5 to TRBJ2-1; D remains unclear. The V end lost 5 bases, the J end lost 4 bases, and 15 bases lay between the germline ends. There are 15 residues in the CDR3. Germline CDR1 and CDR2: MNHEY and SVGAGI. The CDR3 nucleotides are TGTGCCAGCAGTAACGCCGGAGCGAATTACAATGAGCAGTTCTTC. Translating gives CASSNAGANYNEQFF.

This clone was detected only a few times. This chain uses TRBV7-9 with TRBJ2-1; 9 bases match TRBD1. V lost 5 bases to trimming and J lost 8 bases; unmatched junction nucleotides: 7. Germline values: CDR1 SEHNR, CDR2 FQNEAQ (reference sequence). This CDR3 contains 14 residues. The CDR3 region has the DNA TGTGCCAGCAGCAGGGGGACAGGGTTTGATGAGCAGTTCTTC. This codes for CASSRGTGFDEQFF.

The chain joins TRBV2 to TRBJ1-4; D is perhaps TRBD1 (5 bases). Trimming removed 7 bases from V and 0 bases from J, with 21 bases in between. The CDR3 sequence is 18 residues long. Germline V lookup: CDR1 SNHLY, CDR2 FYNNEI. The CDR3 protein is CASKRTPETMATNEKLFF. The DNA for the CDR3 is TGTGCCAGCAAGAGGACACCGGAAACTATGGCAACTAATGAAAAACTGTTTTTT.

In nucleotides, the CDR3 is TGTGCCAGCAGCTTAGTCGACAGGGCCTACGAGCAGTACTTC. It encodes CASSLVDRAYEQYF. The gene calls are TRBV11-2 and TRBJ2-7, with TRBD1 matching over 7 bases. Germline assignment: CDR1 SGHAT and CDR2 FQNNGV. The CDR3 has 14 amino acids. V shed 1 base and J 2 bases; nucleotides not matched to a gene: 2.

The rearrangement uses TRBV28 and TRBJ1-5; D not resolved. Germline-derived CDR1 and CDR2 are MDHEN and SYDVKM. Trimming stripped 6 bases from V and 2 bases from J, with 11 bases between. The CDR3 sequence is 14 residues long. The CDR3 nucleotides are TGTGCCAGCAGCCCCATAGTTGGCAATCAGCCCCAGCATTTT. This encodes CASSPIVGNQPQHF.

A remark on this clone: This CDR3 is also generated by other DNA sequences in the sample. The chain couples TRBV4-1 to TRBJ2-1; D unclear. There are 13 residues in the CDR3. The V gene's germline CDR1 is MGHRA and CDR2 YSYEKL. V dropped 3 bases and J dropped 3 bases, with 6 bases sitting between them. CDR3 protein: CASSQGIYNEQFF. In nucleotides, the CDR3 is TGCGCCAGCAGCCAGGGCATCTACAATGAGCAGTTCTTC.

The CDR3 sequence is CASSPSRTSGDTQYF. CDR3 bases: TGTGCCAGCTCACCATCGCGGACTAGCGGCGATACGCAGTATTTT. The J gene is TRBJ2-3, the V gene TRBV18; TRBD2 matches 10 bases. In germline, CDR1 is KGHSH, CDR2 LQKENI. The CDR3 runs to 15 residues. With 2 bases clipped from V and 6 bases from J, the junction kept 5 bases outside the gene matches.

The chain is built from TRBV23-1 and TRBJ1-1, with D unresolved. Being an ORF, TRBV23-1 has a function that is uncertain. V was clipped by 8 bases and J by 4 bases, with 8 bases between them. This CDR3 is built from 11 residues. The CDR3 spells CASPRGTEAFF. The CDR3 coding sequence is TGCGCCAGCCCACGGGGCACTGAAGCTTTCTTT.

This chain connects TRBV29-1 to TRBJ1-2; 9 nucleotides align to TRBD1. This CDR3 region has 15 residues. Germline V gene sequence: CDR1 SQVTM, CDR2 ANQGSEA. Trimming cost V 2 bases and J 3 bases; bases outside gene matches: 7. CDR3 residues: CSVERGTGIDYGYTF. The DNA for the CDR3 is TGCAGCGTTGAAAGGGGGACAGGGATAGACTATGGCTACACCTTC.

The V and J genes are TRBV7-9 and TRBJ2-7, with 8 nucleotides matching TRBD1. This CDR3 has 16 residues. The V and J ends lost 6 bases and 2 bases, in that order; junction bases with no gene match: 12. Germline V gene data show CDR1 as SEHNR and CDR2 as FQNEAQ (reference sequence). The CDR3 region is CASSSGQGLTAYEQYF. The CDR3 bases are TGTGCCAGCAGTTCCGGACAGGGCCTGACCGCCTACGAGCAGTACTTC.

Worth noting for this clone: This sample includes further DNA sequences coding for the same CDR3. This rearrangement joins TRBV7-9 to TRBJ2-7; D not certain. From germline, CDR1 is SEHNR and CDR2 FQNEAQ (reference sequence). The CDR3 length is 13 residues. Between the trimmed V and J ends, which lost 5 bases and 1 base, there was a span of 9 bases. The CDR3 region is CASSAPSSYEQYF. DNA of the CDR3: TGTGCCAGCAGCGCCCCAAGTTCCTACGAGCAGTACTTC.

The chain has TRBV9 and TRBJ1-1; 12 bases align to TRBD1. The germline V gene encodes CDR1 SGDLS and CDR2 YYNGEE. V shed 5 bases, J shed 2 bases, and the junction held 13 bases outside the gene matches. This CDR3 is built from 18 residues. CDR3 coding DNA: TGTGCCAGCAGTAAATTGTCAGGGACAGGGGGCGCAAACACTGAAGCTTTCTTT. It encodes CASSKLSGTGGANTEAFF.

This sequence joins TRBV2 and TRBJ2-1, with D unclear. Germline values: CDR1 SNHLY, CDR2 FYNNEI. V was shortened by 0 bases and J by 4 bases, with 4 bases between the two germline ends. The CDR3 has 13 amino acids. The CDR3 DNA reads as TGTGCCAGCAGTGAAGCAAAGTACAATGAGCAGTTCTTC. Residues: CASSEAKYNEQFF.

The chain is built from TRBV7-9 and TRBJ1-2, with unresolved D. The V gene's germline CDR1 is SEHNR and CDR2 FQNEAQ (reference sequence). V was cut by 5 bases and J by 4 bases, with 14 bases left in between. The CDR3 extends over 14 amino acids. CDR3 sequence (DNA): TGTGCCAGCAGCGCCGGACGGGAAAGCTATGGCTACACCTTC. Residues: CASSAGRESYGYTF.